Below are 27 T cell receptor beta chains sequenced from a single sample in a study of control samples from healthy donors and cancer patients. Method: immunoSEQ multiplex PCR; TCRdb's copy keeps in-frame clones and lacks some. Here the sample spans 180,000 or so clones, 91% being singletons. Specimen: blood. These receptors were obtained from a woman under 40 in good health.

The CDR3 coding sequence is TGTGCCAGCAGTACTCCGGGAACTGGCTACACCTTC. It is translated as CASSTPGTGYTF. This sequence joins TRBV28 and TRBJ1-2; no definite D call. The germline V gene has CDR1 MDHEN and CDR2 SYDVKM. The CDR3 spans 12 residues. V gave up 5 bases and J gave up 7 bases, with 11 bases separating them.

The gene calls are TRBV27 and TRBJ1-6; 12 bases align to TRBD1. CDR3 size: 15 residues. V trimming: 6 bases; J trimming: 7 bases; junction bases outside the gene matches: 4. Germline-derived CDR1 and CDR2 are MNHEY and SMNVEV (reference sequence). CDR3 in amino acids: CASRGTGGVNSPLHF. The CDR3 DNA follows: TGTGCCAGCAGGGGGACAGGGGGCGTCAATTCACCCCTCCACTTT.

The V gene is TRBV6-4, the J gene TRBJ1-6; 8 bases are shared with TRBD1. The CDR3 length is 14 residues. V shed 3 bases, J shed 8 bases, and the junction held 3 bases outside the gene matches. The germline CDR1 and CDR2 sequences are MRHNA and SNTAGT. The CDR3 sequence: CASSDGQGHSPLHF. CDR3 in DNA: TGTGCCAGCAGTGATGGACAGGGTCATTCACCCCTCCACTTT.

The rearrangement joins TRBV5-4 to TRBJ2-7; the D gene is possibly TRBD1 (6 bases). Germline CDR1 SGHNT, CDR2 YYREEE (reference sequence). Between the trimmed V and J ends, which lost 1 base and 6 bases, there was a span of 11 bases. This CDR3 region has 13 residues. DNA for the CDR3: TGTGCCAGCAGCTTGTGGGTGACAGGCGAGCAGTACTTC. This sequence encodes CASSLWVTGEQYF.

Here the CDR3 reads CASSSRIAGPQETQYF. Written as DNA, the CDR3 is TGTGCCAGCAGTTCCCGCATAGCGGGGCCGCAAGAGACCCAGTACTTC. The chain employs TRBV6-5 and TRBJ2-5; 8 bases agree with TRBD2. V shed 4 bases, J shed 2 bases, and the junction held 9 bases outside the gene matches. The germline V gene has CDR1 MNHEY and CDR2 SVGAGI. This CDR3 contains 16 residues.

The chain links TRBV4-1 to TRBJ2-7, with 12 positions matching TRBD2. This CDR3 has 15 amino acids. With 5 bases clipped from V and 3 bases from J, the junction kept 5 bases outside the gene matches. Germline V gene data show CDR1 as MGHRA and CDR2 as YSYEKL. The CDR3 spells CASSTRLAGDYEQYF. The CDR3 DNA follows: TGCGCCAGCAGCACGCGACTAGCGGGAGACTACGAGCAGTACTTC.

This chain connects TRBV19 to TRBJ1-6; 9 nucleotides match TRBD1. The CDR3 sequence is 16 residues long. Per germline, CDR1 LNHDA and CDR2 SQIVND (reference sequence). The trim removed 6 bases at V and 9 bases at J, leaving 12 bases unmatched. The chain's CDR3 is CASSMGRDRDSSPLHF. The CDR3 DNA follows: TGTGCCAGTAGCATGGGCCGGGACAGGGATAGTTCACCCCTCCACTTT.

The V gene is TRBV5-6, the J gene TRBJ2-1; 8 nucleotides line up with TRBD2. This CDR3 has 14 amino acids. Trimming removed 1 base from V and 8 bases from J; junction bases left unmatched: 5. CDR1 and CDR2 from the germline V gene are SGHDT and YYEEEE. CDR3 residues: CASSLWTSRHEQFF. DNA of the CDR3: TGTGCCAGCAGCTTGTGGACTAGCAGGCATGAGCAGTTCTTC.

This chain connects TRBV3-1 (or the pseudogene TRBV3-2) to TRBJ2-3, with 8 bases matching TRBD2. The CDR3 has 14 amino acids. The V gene end was trimmed by 1 base and the J gene end by 4 bases; junction bases not matched to a gene: 1. CDR1 LGHDT and CDR2 YNNKEL come from the germline V gene (reference sequence). The CDR3 nucleotides are TGTGCCAGCAGCCAAGCGGGGGGGCCAGATACGCAGTATTTT. It translates to CASSQAGGPDTQYF.

The rearrangement uses TRBV2 and TRBJ1-3, with D perhaps matching TRBD1 (6 bases). V lost 6 bases, J lost 4 bases, and 7 bases lay in between. Per germline, CDR1 SNHLY and CDR2 FYNNEI. The CDR3 loop spans 12 amino acids. The CDR3 DNA reads TGTGCCAGCAGACAGGGCGGAAACACCATATATTTT. It yields the protein CASRQGGNTIYF.

The chain links TRBV6-1 to TRBJ1-2; maybe TRBD1 (5 bases). V was clipped by 2 bases and J by 4 bases, with 8 bases between them. There are 13 residues in the CDR3. Germline lookup yields CDR1 MNHNS and CDR2 SASEGT. CDR3 DNA: TGTGCCAGCAGTGAATCAGGGAGCTATGGCTACACCTTC. It is translated as CASSESGSYGYTF.

This rearrangement joins TRBV4-1 to TRBJ1-6; D perhaps matches TRBD1 (5 bases). CDR3 length: 15 amino acids. Germline-derived CDR1 and CDR2 are MGHRA and YSYEKL. V was clipped by 8 bases and J by 3 bases, with 14 bases between them. The CDR3 protein is CASREAGHYNSPLHF. In nucleotides, the CDR3 is TGCGCCAGCCGAGAGGCAGGACACTATAATTCACCCCTCCACTTT.

The chain joins TRBV24-1 to TRBJ1-2; TRBD1 agrees at 8 bases. Trimming at V came to 3 bases and at J to 3 bases, leaving 8 bases not matched to a gene. CDR1 and CDR2 from the germline V gene are KGHDR and SFDVKD. This CDR3 spans 16 amino acids. CDR3 DNA sequence: TGTGCCACCAGTGATGCCGGGACAGGTTCCGACTATGGCTACACCTTC. Translated: CATSDAGTGSDYGYTF.

The chain uses TRBV7-3 and TRBJ2-3; TRBD2 might be the D (6 bases). V was pared by 1 base and J by 4 bases, with 18 bases between. CDR3 length equals 17 residues. Per the germline V gene, CDR1 is SGHTA and CDR2 is FQGTGA. The CDR3 loop reads CASSLIPGRGSADTQYF. CDR3 in DNA: TGTGCCAGCAGCTTAATCCCCGGGAGAGGGTCCGCAGATACGCAGTATTTT.

The rearrangement joins TRBV4-1 to TRBJ2-3; D is perhaps TRBD1 or TRBD2 (5 bases each). V was clipped by 1 base and J by 8 bases, with 13 bases between them. CDR1 is MGHRA and CDR2 is YSYEKL in the germline V gene. CDR3 length: 14 residues. The CDR3 spells CASSQGGTPATQYF. Here the CDR3 DNA reads TGCGCCAGCAGCCAAGGGGGGACCCCTGCTACGCAGTATTTT.

Concerning this clone: Within the sample, other DNA sequences also encode this same CDR3. V usage is TRBV7-2 and J usage is TRBJ2-7; TRBD2 aligns across 8 bases. The V gene end was trimmed by 1 base and the J gene end by 2 bases; junction bases not matched to a gene: 1. CDR1 and CDR2 from the germline V gene are SGHTA and FQGNSA. This CDR3 is 14 amino acids long. The CDR3 coding sequence is TGTGCCAGCAGCTTAGGCGGGGGGCCCTACGAGCAGTACTTC. Residues: CASSLGGGPYEQYF.

The chain employs TRBV6-6 and TRBJ2-7; possibly TRBD1 for D (6 bases). CDR1 is MNHNY and CDR2 is SVGAGI in the germline V gene (reference sequence). Trimming took 3 bases from V and 3 from J, leaving 9 bases between them. The CDR3 covers 13 residues. For the CDR3, the DNA is TGTGCCAGCAGTTATGGACAGAACTACGAGCAGTACTTC. Translating it yields CASSYGQNYEQYF.

CDR3 in DNA: TGTGCCAGCGGGAGTGAGACCCAGTACTTC. Encoded protein: CASGSETQYF. This chain joins TRBV2 and TRBJ2-5; possible D gene TRBD2, 5 bases. There are 10 residues in the CDR3. Germline lookup yields CDR1 SNHLY and CDR2 FYNNEI. Between the trimmed V and J ends, which lost 8 bases and 5 bases, there was a span of 6 bases.

V and J are TRBV24-1 and TRBJ2-6; maybe TRBD2 (6 bases). CDR3 size: 16 residues. In germline, CDR1 is KGHDR, CDR2 SFDVKD. With 4 bases removed from V and 3 bases from J, the gap between germline ends came to 12 bases. For the CDR3, the DNA is TGTGCCACCAGTGACCCTCAGGGAGGTGGGGCCAACGTCCTGACTTTC. This gives the protein CATSDPQGGGANVLTF.

The gene calls are TRBV12-5 and TRBJ2-5, with D possibly TRBD2 on 6 matching bases. The CDR3 length is 15 residues. The V and J ends lost 2 bases and 5 bases respectively, with 15 bases between them. Germline V CDR1 and CDR2: LGHNT, FRNRAP. The CDR3 sequence: CASGLTAARGETQYF. CDR3 nucleotides: TGTGCTAGTGGTTTGACCGCGGCCCGGGGGGAGACCCAGTACTTC.

The genes are TRBV21-1 and TRBJ2-3; the listed D gene, TRBD2, was not tested against the DNA. TRBV21-1 is listed as a pseudogene. The CDR3 contains 14 residues. Here the CDR3 DNA reads TGTGCCAGCAGCAATCCGGGAGGATCAGATACGCAGTATTTT. Protein: CASSNPGGSDTQYF.

The chain links TRBV14 to TRBJ1-6; no definite D call. CDR1 is SGHDN, CDR2 FVKESK, per germline. The CDR3 is 14 residues long. Trimming cost V 0 bases and J 7 bases, with 7 bases left between them. CDR3 protein: CASSQELENSPLHF. The CDR3 bases are TGTGCCAGCAGCCAAGAGTTGGAGAATTCACCCCTCCACTTT.

This chain uses TRBV27 with TRBJ2-1; no definite D call. Germline assignment: CDR1 MNHEY and CDR2 SMNVEV (reference sequence). V lost 2 bases and J lost 7, with 9 bases in between. The CDR3 extends over 13 amino acids. CDR3: CASSLGSVNEQFF. CDR3 sequence (DNA): TGTGCCAGCAGTTTAGGCAGTGTGAATGAGCAGTTCTTC.

The chain carries TRBV4-1 and TRBJ1-1; 7 bases fit TRBD1. CDR1 MGHRA and CDR2 YSYEKL come from the germline V gene. This CDR3 spans 14 amino acids. Trimming cost V 5 bases and J 2 bases; bases outside gene matches: 5. The CDR3 loop reads CASSGQVVNTEAFF. CDR3 DNA: TGCGCCAGCAGCGGACAGGTGGTCAACACTGAAGCTTTCTTT.

The chain employs TRBV19 and TRBJ2-1; the match to TRBD2 covers 11 bases. The length of the CDR3 is 16 residues. CDR1 LNHDA and CDR2 SQIVND come from the germline V gene (reference sequence). With 5 bases clipped from V and 5 bases from J, the junction kept 8 bases outside the gene matches. The CDR3 spells CASSSIAGGVDNEQFF. The CDR3 nucleotides are TGTGCCAGTAGTTCCATAGCGGGAGGGGTGGACAATGAGCAGTTCTTC.

The chain carries TRBV5-1 and TRBJ1-6; D gene uncertain. Trimming cost V 0 bases and J 6 bases, with 4 bases left between them. The CDR3 is made up of 13 amino acids. Germline CDR1 and CDR2: SGHRS and YFSETQ. The CDR3 DNA is TGCGCCAGCAGCTTGGACGGTAATTCACCCCTCCACTTT. It is translated as CASSLDGNSPLHF. The entire variable domain, with the rest obtained from reference TRBV5-1 and TRBJ1-6, is as follows: KAGVTQTPRYLIKTRGQQVTLSCSPISGHRSVSWYQQTPGQGLQFLFEYFSETQRNKGNFPGRFSGRQFSNSRSEMNVSTLELGDSALYLCASSLDGNSPLHFGNGTRLTVT.

The chain uses TRBV5-6 and TRBJ2-5, with TRBD2 matching over 12 bases. Germline V lookup: CDR1 SGHDT, CDR2 YYEEEE. V was pared by 0 bases and J by 6 bases, with 6 bases of the junction left unmatched. The length of the CDR3 is 16 residues. The CDR3 sequence: CASSLVASGGAKTQYF. CDR3 in DNA: TGTGCCAGCAGCTTGGTGGCTAGCGGGGGGGCAAAGACCCAGTACTTC.